A selection of T cell receptor beta chains follows, all from one sample in a study of identical twins. TCRdb recomputed calls from the 5' RACE reads with MiXCR, one row per CDR3 protein. The sample lists 700,000 or so distinct CDR3 sequences; 8.6% were seen once. These data are also associated with another study on yellow fever vaccine responses in identical twins.

The sequenced sample was PBMCs. These receptors originate from a woman aged 18-29 years in good health. The CDR3 runs from the conserved cysteine through the conserved F or W. A D gene is named only where the DNA matches it firmly. For some rows the clone size is stated as once, few or many, or as a class when expanded; others skip it.

d_gene	v_gene	j_gene	abundance	CDR3aa	CDR3nt
-	TRBV20-1	TRBJ2-7	few	CSARVGSYEQYF	TGCAGTGCTAGAGTAGGGTCCTACGAGCAGTACTTC
-	TRBV5-1	TRBJ2-1	-	CASSPLRGGYEQFF	TGCGCCAGCAGCCCCCTGAGGGGGGGCTATGAGCAGTTCTTC
TRBD2	TRBV5-1	TRBJ2-5	once	CASSLGGGGQETQYF	TGCGCCAGCAGCTTGGGTGGCGGGGGCCAAGAGACCCAGTACTTC
TRBD2	TRBV5-1	TRBJ2-3	few	CASSLGSSGGPPSSTQYF	TGCGCCAGCAGCTTGGGGTCTAGCGGGGGGCCCCCCTCCAGTACGCAGTATTTT
-	TRBV7-8	TRBJ2-1	-	CAGTGLPNQASYNEQFF	TGTGCCGGCACGGGACTCCCCAACCAAGCGTCCTACAATGAGCAGTTCTTC
TRBD1	TRBV6-2/TRBV6-3	TRBJ2-7	-	CASSYLGQVGYEQYF	TGTGCCAGCAGTTACCTCGGACAGGTGGGCTACGAGCAGTACTTC
TRBD1	TRBV20-1	TRBJ2-2	few	CSARAGQGDTGELFF	TGCAGTGCTAGAGCGGGACAGGGAGACACCGGGGAGCTGTTTTTT
-	TRBV28	TRBJ2-3	few	CASSSNRAPDTQYF	TGTGCCAGCAGCTCCAACAGGGCCCCAGATACGCAGTATTTT
-	TRBV21-1	TRBJ2-1	few	CASSKADQNYNEQFF	TGTGCCAGCAGCAAAGCGGATCAGAATTACAATGAGCAGTTCTTC
-	TRBV12-5	TRBJ2-1	-	CASGLVEGSEQFF	TGTGCTAGTGGTTTGGTAGAGGGTAGTGAGCAGTTCTTC
-	TRBV6-5	TRBJ2-4	many	CASSSKARGGKNIQYF	TGTGCCAGCAGTTCTAAAGCCAGGGGGGGCAAAAACATTCAGTACTTC
-	TRBV7-2	TRBJ2-2	-	CASSLVLNEAGELFF	TGTGCCAGCAGCTTAGTTCTAAACGAGGCCGGGGAGCTGTTTTTT
TRBD2	TRBV28	TRBJ2-1	-	CALTSGRKNEQFF	TGTGCTTTGACTAGCGGGAGGAAAAATGAGCAGTTCTTC
TRBD2	TRBV5-1	TRBJ2-1	many	CASKLSGTYNEQFF	TGCGCCAGCAAATTAAGCGGGACCTACAATGAGCAGTTCTTC
-	TRBV5-1	TRBJ2-5	-	CASRQGVAETQYF	TGCGCCAGCAGACAGGGTGTAGCGGAGACCCAGTACTTC
TRBD2	TRBV28	TRBJ2-3	-	CASSLDDGVTRGADTQYF	TGTGCCAGCAGTTTAGATGATGGGGTGACGCGGGGGGCAGATACGCAGTATTTT
-	TRBV4-3	TRBJ2-1	few	CASSQEDFSYNEQFF	TGCGCCAGCAGCCAAGAGGACTTTTCCTACAATGAGCAGTTCTTC
-	TRBV6-1	TRBJ2-7	few	CASSQRGGLNEQYF	TGTGCCAGCAGCCAAAGGGGGGGGCTAAACGAGCAGTACTTC
-	TRBV20-1	TRBJ2-3	few	CSARHGSNTDTQYF	TGCAGTGCTAGACACGGATCTAACACAGATACGCAGTATTTT
-	TRBV2	TRBJ2-2	many	CASSVDSSNTGELFF	TGTGCCAGCAGTGTCGATTCTTCGAACACCGGGGAGCTGTTTTTT
-	TRBV20-1	TRBJ2-1	many	CSPIPPGLSPNEQFF	TGCAGTCCCATTCCCCCGGGACTTTCCCCCAATGAGCAGTTCTTC
-	TRBV20-1	TRBJ2-4	many	CSAPGPSQENIQYF	TGCAGTGCCCCCGGGCCGAGCCAAGAAAACATTCAGTACTTC
TRBD1	TRBV5-1	TRBJ2-1	few	CASSDRDRGNEQFF	TGCGCCAGCAGCGACCGGGACAGGGGTAATGAGCAGTTCTTC
-	TRBV13	TRBJ2-4	once	CASSYPSRNKNIQYF	TGTGCCAGCAGCTACCCTAGCAGAAACAAAAACATTCAGTACTTC
-	TRBV2	TRBJ2-1	-	CASSNPGDSYNEQFF	TGTGCCAGCAGTAACCCAGGAGACTCCTACAATGAGCAGTTCTTC
-	TRBV20-1	TRBJ1-1	many	CSAPGTGNTEAFF	TGCAGTGCTCCTGGGACGGGGAACACTGAAGCTTTCTTT
TRBD1	TRBV30	TRBJ2-5	-	CAWSGQGGTQYF	TGTGCCTGGAGTGGACAGGGTGGGACCCAGTACTTC
-	TRBV12-3/TRBV12-4	TRBJ2-5	many	CASSLSAKETQYF	TGTGCCAGCAGTTTATCAGCGAAAGAGACCCAGTACTTC
-	TRBV6-2/TRBV6-3	TRBJ2-1	few	CASFGGTSYSYNEQFF	TGTGCCAGCTTCGGAGGGACCTCCTACTCCTACAATGAGCAGTTCTTC
TRBD1	TRBV7-9	TRBJ2-1	-	CASSSDRGLRNEQFF	TGTGCCAGCAGCTCCGACAGGGGGCTCAGGAATGAGCAGTTCTTC
TRBD1	TRBV5-1	TRBJ1-1	many	CASSRKPTGEGTEAFF	TGCGCCAGCAGCCGGAAACCGACAGGGGAGGGTACTGAAGCTTTCTTT
-	TRBV7-2	TRBJ1-5	few	CASSLSSREDPQHF	TGTGCCAGCAGCTTGTCGAGCAGGGAGGACCCCCAGCATTTT
-	TRBV12-3/TRBV12-4	TRBJ2-3	few	CASGVGGTPDTQYF	TGTGCCAGCGGGGTGGGGGGAACCCCAGATACGCAGTATTTT
TRBD2	TRBV28	TRBJ2-7	-	CASSLSTSGSLSSEQYF	TGTGCCAGCAGTTTGTCCACTAGCGGGAGTCTGTCTTCCGAGCAGTACTTC
-	TRBV20-1	TRBJ1-2	-	CSARDEGNYGYTF	TGCAGTGCTAGAGATGAGGGGAACTATGGCTACACCTTC
-	TRBV24-1	TRBJ2-1	few	CATSVADGHNEQFF	TGTGCCACCAGTGTAGCGGACGGTCACAATGAGCAGTTCTTC
-	TRBV12-3/TRBV12-4	TRBJ2-3	few	CASAPGPTYTQYF	TGTGCCAGTGCTCCGGGGCCCACTTATACGCAGTATTTT
-	TRBV5-6	TRBJ2-1	-	CASSRLAVSSYNEQFF	TGTGCCAGCAGCAGGTTAGCGGTAAGCTCCTACAATGAGCAGTTCTTC
-	TRBV20-1	TRBJ1-5	-	CSATTVSNQPQHF	TGCAGTGCTACGACAGTTAGCAATCAGCCCCAGCATTTT
TRBD2	TRBV6-2/TRBV6-3	TRBJ2-1	many	CASAGLAGENEQFF	TGTGCCAGCGCCGGACTAGCGGGAGAAAATGAGCAGTTCTTC
-	TRBV6-2/TRBV6-3	TRBJ2-7	-	CASSYNLRELRDLTYEQYF	TGTGCCAGCAGTTATAATTTGAGAGAGTTGCGGGATCTAACCTACGAGCAGTACTTC
TRBD2	TRBV5-1	TRBJ2-2	-	CASSLYPTSGILGNTGELFF	TGCGCCAGCAGCTTATACCCGACTAGCGGGATCCTCGGGAACACCGGGGAGCTGTTTTTT
-	TRBV12-3/TRBV12-4	TRBJ2-3	many	CASTTPPGGDTQYF	TGTGCCAGCACCACACCCCCCGGCGGGGATACGCAGTATTTT
-	TRBV11-2	TRBJ2-3	few	CASSFMAGTPSTDTQYF	TGTGCCAGCAGCTTCATGGCTGGGACTCCATCCACAGATACGCAGTATTTT
-	TRBV7-9	TRBJ2-1	many	CASSSQGRGQFF	TGTGCCAGCAGCTCACAGGGAAGGGGGCAGTTCTTC
-	TRBV7-2	TRBJ2-3	-	CASSVQTGVRDTQYF	TGTGCCAGCAGCGTCCAGACGGGAGTTAGAGATACGCAGTATTTT
-	TRBV20-1	TRBJ2-2	-	CSARERMTNTGELFF	TGCAGTGCTAGGGAGAGGATGACGAACACCGGGGAGCTGTTTTTT
-	TRBV10-3	TRBJ2-3	few	CAITEQGDTDTQYF	TGTGCCATCACAGAACAGGGCGACACAGATACGCAGTATTTT
-	TRBV4-2	TRBJ2-1	many	CASSQALFNEQFF	TGTGCCAGCAGCCAAGCTCTCTTCAATGAGCAGTTCTTC
-	TRBV27	TRBJ2-7	few	CASSFSRRSSYEQYF	TGTGCCAGCAGTTTTTCTCGCAGGAGCTCCTACGAGCAGTACTTC
-	TRBV10-1	TRBJ2-1	-	CASSESTRLHEQFF	TGCGCCAGCAGTGAGTCGACTAGGCTCCATGAGCAGTTCTTC
-	TRBV5-1	TRBJ2-1	-	CASSFLEGLEVEQFF	TGCGCCAGCAGCTTCCTGGAGGGGCTTGAAGTTGAGCAGTTCTTC
-	TRBV12-3/TRBV12-4	TRBJ2-7	few	CASSWNLGGEQYF	TGTGCCAGCAGTTGGAATCTTGGAGGCGAGCAGTACTTC
TRBD1	TRBV5-1	TRBJ1-3	many	CASSFGLGQGASGNTIYF	TGCGCCAGCAGCTTTGGTCTTGGACAGGGGGCGTCAGGAAACACCATATATTTT